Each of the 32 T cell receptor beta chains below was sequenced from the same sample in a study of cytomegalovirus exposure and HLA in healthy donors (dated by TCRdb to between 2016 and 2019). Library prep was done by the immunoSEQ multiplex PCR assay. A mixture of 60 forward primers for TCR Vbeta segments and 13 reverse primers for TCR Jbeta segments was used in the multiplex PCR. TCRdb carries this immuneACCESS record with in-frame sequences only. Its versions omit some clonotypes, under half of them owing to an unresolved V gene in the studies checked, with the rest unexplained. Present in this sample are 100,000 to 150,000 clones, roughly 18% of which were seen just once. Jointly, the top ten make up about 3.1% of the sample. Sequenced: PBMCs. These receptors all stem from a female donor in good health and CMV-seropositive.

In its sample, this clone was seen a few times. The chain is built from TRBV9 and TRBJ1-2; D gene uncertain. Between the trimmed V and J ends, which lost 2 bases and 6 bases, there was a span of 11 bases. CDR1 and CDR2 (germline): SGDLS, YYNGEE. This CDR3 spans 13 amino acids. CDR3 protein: CASSVTGRHGYTF. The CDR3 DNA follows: TGTGCCAGCAGCGTGACCGGGAGGCATGGCTACACCTTC.

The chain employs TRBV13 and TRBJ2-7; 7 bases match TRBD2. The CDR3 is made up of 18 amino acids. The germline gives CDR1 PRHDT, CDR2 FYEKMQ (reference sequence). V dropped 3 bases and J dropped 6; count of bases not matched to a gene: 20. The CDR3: CASSFSLSASGNGVEQYF. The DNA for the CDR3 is TGTGCCAGCAGCTTTTCTTTGTCCGCTAGCGGCAATGGAGTCGAGCAGTACTTC.

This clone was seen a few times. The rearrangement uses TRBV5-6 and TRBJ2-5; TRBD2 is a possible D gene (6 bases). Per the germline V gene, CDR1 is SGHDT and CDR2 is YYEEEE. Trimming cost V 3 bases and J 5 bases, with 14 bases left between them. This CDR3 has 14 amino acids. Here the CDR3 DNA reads TGTGCCAGCAGCTGGTTGGGGACTGGGGAGACCCAGTACTTC. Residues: CASSWLGTGETQYF.

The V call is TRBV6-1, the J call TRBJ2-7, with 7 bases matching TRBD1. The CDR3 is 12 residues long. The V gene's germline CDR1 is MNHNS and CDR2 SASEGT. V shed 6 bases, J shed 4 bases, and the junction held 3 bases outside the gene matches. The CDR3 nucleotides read TGTGCCAGCAGGGACAGGACTTACGAGCAGTACTTC. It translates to CASRDRTYEQYF.

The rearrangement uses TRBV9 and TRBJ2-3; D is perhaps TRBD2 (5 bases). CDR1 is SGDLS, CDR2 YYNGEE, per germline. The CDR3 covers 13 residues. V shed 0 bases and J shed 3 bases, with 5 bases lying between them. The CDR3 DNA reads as TGTGCCAGCAGCGTAGGAGGGACAGATACGCAGTATTTT. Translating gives CASSVGGTDTQYF.

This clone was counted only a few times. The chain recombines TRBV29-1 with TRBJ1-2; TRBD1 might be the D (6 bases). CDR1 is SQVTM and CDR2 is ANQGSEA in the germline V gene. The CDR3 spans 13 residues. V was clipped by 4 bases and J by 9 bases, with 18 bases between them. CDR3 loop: CSVGGRGMNRYTF. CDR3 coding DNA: TGCAGCGTTGGGGGCAGGGGAATGAATCGCTACACCTTC.

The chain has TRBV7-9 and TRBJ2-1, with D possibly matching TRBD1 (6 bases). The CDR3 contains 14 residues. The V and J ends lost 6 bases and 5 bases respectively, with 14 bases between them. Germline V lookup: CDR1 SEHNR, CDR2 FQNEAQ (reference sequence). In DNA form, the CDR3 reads TGTGCCAGCAGACCCGGACAGTTAAACAATGAGCAGTTCTTC. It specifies CASRPGQLNNEQFF.

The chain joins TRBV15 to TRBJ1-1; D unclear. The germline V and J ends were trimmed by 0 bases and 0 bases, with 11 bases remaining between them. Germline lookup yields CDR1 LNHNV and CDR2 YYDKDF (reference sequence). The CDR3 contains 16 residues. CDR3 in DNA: TGTGCCACCAGCAGAGAAGTCAGTACCATGAACACTGAAGCTTTCTTT. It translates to CATSREVSTMNTEAFF.

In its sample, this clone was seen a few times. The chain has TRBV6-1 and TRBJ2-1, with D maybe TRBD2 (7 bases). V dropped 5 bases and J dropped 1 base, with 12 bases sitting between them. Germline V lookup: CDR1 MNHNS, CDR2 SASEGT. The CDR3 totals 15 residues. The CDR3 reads CASSSGEGSYNEQFF. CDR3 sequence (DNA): TGTGCCAGCAGTTCAGGGGAGGGTTCCTACAATGAGCAGTTCTTC.

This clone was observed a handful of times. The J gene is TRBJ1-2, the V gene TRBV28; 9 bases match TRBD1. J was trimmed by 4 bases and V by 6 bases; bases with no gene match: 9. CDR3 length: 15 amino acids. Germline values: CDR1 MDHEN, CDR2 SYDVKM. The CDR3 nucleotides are TGTGCCAGCAGCCAGAGGGACAGGGCGAGCTATGGCTACACCTTC. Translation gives CASSQRDRASYGYTF.

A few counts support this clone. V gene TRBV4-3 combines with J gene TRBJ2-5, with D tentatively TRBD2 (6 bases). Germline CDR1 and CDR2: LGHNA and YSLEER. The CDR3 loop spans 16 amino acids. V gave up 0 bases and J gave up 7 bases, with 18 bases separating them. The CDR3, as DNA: TGCGCCAGCAGCCAAGATGCGGGACTCGGTGGGTCGACCCAGTACTTC. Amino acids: CASSQDAGLGGSTQYF.

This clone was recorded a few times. CDR3 sequence (DNA): TGTGCCAGCAGCATACGACAGGGGGATTCTCAGCCCCAGCATTTT. Protein product: CASSIRQGDSQPQHF. The chain uses TRBV7-8 and TRBJ1-5, with TRBD1 matching over 9 bases. With 5 bases clipped from V and 6 bases from J, the junction kept 8 bases outside the gene matches. The germline CDR1 and CDR2 sequences are SGHVS and FQNEAQ. The CDR3 runs to 15 residues.

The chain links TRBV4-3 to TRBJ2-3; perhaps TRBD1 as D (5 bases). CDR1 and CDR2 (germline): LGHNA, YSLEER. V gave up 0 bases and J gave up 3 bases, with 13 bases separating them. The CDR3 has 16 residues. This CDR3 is CASSQDNVRDTDTQYF. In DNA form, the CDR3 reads TGCGCCAGCAGCCAAGATAACGTCAGGGATACAGATACGCAGTATTTT.

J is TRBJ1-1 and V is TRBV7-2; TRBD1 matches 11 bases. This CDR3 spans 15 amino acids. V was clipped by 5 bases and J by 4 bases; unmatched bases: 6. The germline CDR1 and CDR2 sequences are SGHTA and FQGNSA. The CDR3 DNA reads TGTGCCAGCAGCCCTCGGACAGGGGGCCGCACTGAAGCTTTCTTT. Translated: CASSPRTGGRTEAFF.

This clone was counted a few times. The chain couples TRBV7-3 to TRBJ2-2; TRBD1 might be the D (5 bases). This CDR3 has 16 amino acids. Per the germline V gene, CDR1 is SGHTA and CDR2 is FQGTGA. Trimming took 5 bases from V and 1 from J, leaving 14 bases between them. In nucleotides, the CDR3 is TGTGCCAGCAGCACAGGAAGGGTAGGGAACACCGGGGAGCTGTTTTTT. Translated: CASSTGRVGNTGELFF.

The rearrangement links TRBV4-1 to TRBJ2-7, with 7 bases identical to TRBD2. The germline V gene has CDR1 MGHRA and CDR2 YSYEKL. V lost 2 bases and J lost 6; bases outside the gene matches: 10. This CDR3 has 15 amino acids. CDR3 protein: CASSQLSGIAREQYV. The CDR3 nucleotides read TGCGCCAGCAGCCAACTAAGCGGGATCGCGCGCGAGCAGTACGTC.

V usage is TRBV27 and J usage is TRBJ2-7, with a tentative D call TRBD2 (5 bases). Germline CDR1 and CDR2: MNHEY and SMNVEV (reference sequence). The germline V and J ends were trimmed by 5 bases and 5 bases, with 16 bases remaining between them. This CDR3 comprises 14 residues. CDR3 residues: CASSPDYLGNEQYF. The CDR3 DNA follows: TGTGCCAGCAGTCCCGACTACCTTGGGAACGAGCAGTACTTC.

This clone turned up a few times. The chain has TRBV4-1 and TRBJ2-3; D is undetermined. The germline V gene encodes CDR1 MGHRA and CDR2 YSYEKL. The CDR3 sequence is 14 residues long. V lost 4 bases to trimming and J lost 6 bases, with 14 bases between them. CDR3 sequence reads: CASSPKAAFDTQYF. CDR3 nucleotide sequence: TGCGCCAGCAGCCCAAAGGCGGCTTTCGATACGCAGTATTTT.

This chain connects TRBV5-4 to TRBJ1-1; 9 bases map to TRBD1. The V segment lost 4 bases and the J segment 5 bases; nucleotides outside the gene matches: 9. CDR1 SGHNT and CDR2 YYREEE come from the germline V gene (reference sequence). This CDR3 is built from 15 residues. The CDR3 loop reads CASSTQQGAGTEAFF. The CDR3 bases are TGTGCCAGCAGCACCCAACAGGGGGCAGGGACTGAAGCTTTCTTT. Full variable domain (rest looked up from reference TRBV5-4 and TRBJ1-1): ETGVTQSPTHLIKTRGQQVTLRCSSQSGHNTVSWYQQALGQGPQFIFQYYREEENGRGNFPPRFSGLQFPNYSSELNVNALELDDSALYLCASSTQQGAGTEAFFGQGTRLTVV.

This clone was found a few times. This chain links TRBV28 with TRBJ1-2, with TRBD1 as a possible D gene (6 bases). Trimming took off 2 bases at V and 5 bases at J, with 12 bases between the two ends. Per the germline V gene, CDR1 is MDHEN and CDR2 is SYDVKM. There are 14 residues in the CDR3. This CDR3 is CASSLGHREYGYTF. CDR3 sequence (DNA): TGTGCCAGCAGTTTAGGCCACAGGGAATATGGCTACACCTTC.

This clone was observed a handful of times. The CDR3 bases are TGTGCCAGCAGCGACCCAAGCCCGTATGGCTACACCTTC. Its protein is CASSDPSPYGYTF. The rearrangement links TRBV9 to TRBJ1-2, with D unclear. Germline V CDR1 and CDR2: SGDLS, YYNGEE. The CDR3 is made up of 13 amino acids. Trimming removed 3 bases at V and 5 bases at J, with 11 bases between.

CDR3 loop: CASSPSGGASADTQYF. The CDR3 region has the DNA TGTGCCAGCAGTCCTAGCGGGGGGGCGTCGGCAGATACGCAGTATTTT. The chain joins TRBV28 to TRBJ2-3, with 12 positions matching TRBD2. The CDR3 length is 16 residues. Germline V lookup: CDR1 MDHEN, CDR2 SYDVKM. V was clipped by 5 bases and J by 4 bases; unmatched bases: 7.

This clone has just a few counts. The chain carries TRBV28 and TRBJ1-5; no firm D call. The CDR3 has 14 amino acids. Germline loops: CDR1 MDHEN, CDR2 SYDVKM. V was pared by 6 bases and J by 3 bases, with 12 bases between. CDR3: CASSLDGYNQPQHF. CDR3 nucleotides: TGTGCCAGCAGCCTAGACGGTTACAATCAGCCCCAGCATTTT.

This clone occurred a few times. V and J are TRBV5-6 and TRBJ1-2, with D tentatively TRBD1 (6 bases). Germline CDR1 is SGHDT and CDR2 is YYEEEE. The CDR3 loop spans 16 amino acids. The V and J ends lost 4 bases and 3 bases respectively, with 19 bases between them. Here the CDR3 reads CASSRNHRAVDYGYTF. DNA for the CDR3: TGTGCCAGCAGCCGAAACCACAGGGCGGTAGACTATGGCTACACCTTC.

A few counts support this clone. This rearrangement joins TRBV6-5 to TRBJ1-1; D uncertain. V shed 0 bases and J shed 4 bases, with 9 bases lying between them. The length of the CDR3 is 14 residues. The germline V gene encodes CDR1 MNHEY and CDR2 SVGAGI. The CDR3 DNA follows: TGTGCCAGCAGTTACTCAACATCGTTCACTGAAGCTTTCTTT. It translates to CASSYSTSFTEAFF.

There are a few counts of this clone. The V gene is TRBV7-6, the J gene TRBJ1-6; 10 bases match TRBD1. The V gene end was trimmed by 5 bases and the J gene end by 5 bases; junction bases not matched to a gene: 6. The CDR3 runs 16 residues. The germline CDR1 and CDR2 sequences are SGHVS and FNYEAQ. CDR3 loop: CASSVGQGFHNSPLHF. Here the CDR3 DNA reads TGTGCCAGCAGCGTGGGACAGGGGTTTCATAATTCACCCCTCCACTTT.

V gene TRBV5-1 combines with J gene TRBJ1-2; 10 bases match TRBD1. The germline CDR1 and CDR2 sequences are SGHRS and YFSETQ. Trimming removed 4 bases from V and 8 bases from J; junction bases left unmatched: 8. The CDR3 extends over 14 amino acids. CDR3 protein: CASSAGTGAHGYTF. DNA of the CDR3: TGCGCCAGCAGCGCCGGGACAGGGGCACACGGCTACACCTTC. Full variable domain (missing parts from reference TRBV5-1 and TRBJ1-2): KAGVTQTPRYLIKTRGQQVTLSCSPISGHRSVSWYQQTPGQGLQFLFEYFSETQRNKGNFPGRFSGRQFSNSRSEMNVSTLELGDSALYLCASSAGTGAHGYTFGSGTRLTVV.

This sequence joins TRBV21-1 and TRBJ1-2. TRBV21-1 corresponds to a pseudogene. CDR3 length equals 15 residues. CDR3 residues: CASSKVAGVCYGYTF. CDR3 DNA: TGTGCCAGCAGCAAAGTTGCGGGGGTATGCTATGGCTACACCTTC.

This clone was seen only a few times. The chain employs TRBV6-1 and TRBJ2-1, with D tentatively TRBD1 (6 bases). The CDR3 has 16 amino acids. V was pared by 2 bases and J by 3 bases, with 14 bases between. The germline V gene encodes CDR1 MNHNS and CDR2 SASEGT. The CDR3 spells CASSERGSPDYNEQFF. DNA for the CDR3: TGTGCCAGCAGTGAAAGGGGGTCCCCCGACTACAATGAGCAGTTCTTC.

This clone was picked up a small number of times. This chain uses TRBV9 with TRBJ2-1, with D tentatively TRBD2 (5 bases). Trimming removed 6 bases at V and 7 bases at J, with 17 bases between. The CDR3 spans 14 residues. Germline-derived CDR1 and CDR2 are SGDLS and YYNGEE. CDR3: CASTPGTSRNEQFF. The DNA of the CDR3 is TGTGCCAGCACTCCGGGAACGTCGCGGAATGAGCAGTTCTTC.

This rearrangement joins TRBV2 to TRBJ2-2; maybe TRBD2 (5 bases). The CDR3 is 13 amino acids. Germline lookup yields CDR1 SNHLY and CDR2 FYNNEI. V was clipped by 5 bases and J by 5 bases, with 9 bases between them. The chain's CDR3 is CASSSLATGELFF. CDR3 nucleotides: TGTGCCAGCAGTTCGCTAGCTACCGGGGAGCTGTTTTTT. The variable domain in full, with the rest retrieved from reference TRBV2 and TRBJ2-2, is EPEVTQTPSHQVTQMGQEVILRCVPISNHLYFYWYRQILGQKVEFLVSFYNNEISEKSEIFDDQFSVERPDGSNFTLKIRSTKLEDSAMYFCASSSLATGELFFGEGSRLTVL.

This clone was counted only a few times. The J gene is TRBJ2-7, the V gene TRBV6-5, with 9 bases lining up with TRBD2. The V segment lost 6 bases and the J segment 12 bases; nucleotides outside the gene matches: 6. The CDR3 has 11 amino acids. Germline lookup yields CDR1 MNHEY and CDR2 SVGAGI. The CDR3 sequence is CASSPAGGRYF. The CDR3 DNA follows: TGTGCCAGCAGCCCCGCGGGAGGGCGGTACTTC.